Below, 2 T cell receptor beta chains from the same sample are listed, as sequenced in a study of vaccination effects on CD4 cells after COVID-19. Method: immunoSEQ multiplex PCR; TCRdb's copy keeps in-frame clones and lacks some. The sample records more than 45,000 clones, over 60% being singletons. CD4+ T cells were isolated after around 10 days of culture. The antigens of these receptors remain unknown. The source material was CD4+ T cells from PBMCs cultured without peptide, sampled before COVID-19 vaccination. Every receptor here comes from a human donor who received a COVID-19 vaccine.

V gene TRBV10-2 combines with J gene TRBJ2-7; 8 bases are shared with TRBD1. CDR3 size: 12 residues. Unmatched junction bases numbered 4, after V lost 6 bases and J lost 6 bases. Germline assignment: CDR1 WSHSY and CDR2 SAAADI. The CDR3: CASSRDRGEQYV. CDR3 coding DNA: TGCGCCAGCAGCAGAGACAGGGGCGAGCAGTACGTC.

This chain joins TRBV6-2 or TRBV6-3 and TRBJ2-3, with D perhaps TRBD1 (6 bases). The CDR3 spans 15 residues. From germline, CDR1 is MNHEY and CDR2 SVGEGT. Trimming removed 2 bases from V and 4 bases from J, with 13 bases in between. DNA for the CDR3: TGTGCCAGCAGTTACCACCAGCCAGGGGCAGATACGCAGTATTTT. The encoded protein is CASSYHQPGADTQYF.